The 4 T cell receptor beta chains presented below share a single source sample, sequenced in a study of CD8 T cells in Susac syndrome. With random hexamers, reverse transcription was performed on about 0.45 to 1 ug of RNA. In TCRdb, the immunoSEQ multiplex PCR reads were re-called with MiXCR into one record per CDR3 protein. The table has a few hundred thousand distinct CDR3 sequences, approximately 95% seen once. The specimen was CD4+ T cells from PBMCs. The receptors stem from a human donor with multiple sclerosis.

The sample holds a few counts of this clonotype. The CDR3 nucleotides read TGTGCCAGCAGCTTCCCGCGCTCCTACGAGCAGTACTTC. Translation gives CASSFPRSYEQYF. This chain uses TRBV11-2 with TRBJ2-7; no firm D call. This CDR3 comprises 13 residues. Germline CDR1 is SGHAT and CDR2 is FQNNGV. Trimming removed 3 bases from V and 0 bases from J, with 6 bases in between.

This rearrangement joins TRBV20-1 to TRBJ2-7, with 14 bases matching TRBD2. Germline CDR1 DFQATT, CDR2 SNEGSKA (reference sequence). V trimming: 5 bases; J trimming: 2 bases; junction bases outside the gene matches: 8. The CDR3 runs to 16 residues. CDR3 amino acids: CSAGGTSGRGTYEQYF. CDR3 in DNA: TGCAGTGCTGGCGGGACTAGCGGGAGAGGGACCTACGAGCAGTACTTC.

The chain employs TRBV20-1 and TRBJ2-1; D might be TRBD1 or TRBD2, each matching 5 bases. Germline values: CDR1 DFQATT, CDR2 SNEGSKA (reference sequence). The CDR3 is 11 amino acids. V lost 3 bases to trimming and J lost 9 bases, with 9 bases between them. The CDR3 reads CSASFGTEQFF. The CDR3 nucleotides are TGCAGTGCTAGTTTTGGGACTGAGCAGTTCTTC.

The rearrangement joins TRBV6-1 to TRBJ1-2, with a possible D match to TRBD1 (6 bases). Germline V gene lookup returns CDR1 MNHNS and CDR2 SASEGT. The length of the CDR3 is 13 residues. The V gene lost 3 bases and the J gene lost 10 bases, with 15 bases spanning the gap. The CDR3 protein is CASSEWGGTYYTF. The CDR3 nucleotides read TGTGCCAGCAGTGAGTGGGGTGGGACATACTACACCTTC.